This TCR beta chain was retrieved from a study of cytomegalovirus exposure and HLA in healthy donors. CDR3 length: 15 residues. Unmatched junction bases numbered 6, after V lost 2 bases and J lost 9 bases. The germline V gene encodes CDR1 SGHTA and CDR2 FQGTGA. With 60 Vbeta and 13 Jbeta primers, the PCR was carried out. Generated by immunoSEQ multiplex PCR, the TCRdb table keeps only in-frame clones and is missing some. Among some 150,000 clones listed, 75% were seen once. Findings and caveats of the study: Rarity marked most TCR sequences, yet some public TCRs occurred in many donors.

This clone was detected only once. No antigen is known for it. The chain recombines TRBV7-3 with TRBJ2-1; 11 nucleotides align to TRBD2. This sequence originates from a man between 35 and 55 years old in good health and CMV-seronegative. Sequenced input: PBMCs. The CDR3 nucleotides read TGTGCCAGCAGCTTAGGCGGTAGCGGGGGGGGTGAGCAGTTCTTC. Translated, it gives CASSLGGSGGGEQFF.